Described below is a single TCR beta chain sequence and its context. What it recognizes is unknown. One end of the junction varies from germline; a read error may be responsible. The sample is drawn from a study of shared clonotypes between healthy human individuals. Study-wide points: Enrolling few donors narrowed the genetic and exposure-history diversity that was represented. Large sequencing depth failed to make sorted-subset sequencing complete, rarefaction showed.

Subsets obtained from CD4+ cells comprised CD45RA+ naive and CD45RA-negative memory cells. Each subset's genomic DNA was split evenly across several immunoSEQ plates. Here immunoSEQ multiplex PCR was the method, and the copy in TCRdb shows in-frame clones only, minus some. In the table there are about 340,000 clones, roughly 80% of which are singletons. The length of the CDR3 is 15 residues. Per germline, CDR1 WSHSY and CDR2 SAAADI. The sequencing sample was made of memory CD4+ T cells sorted from blood. Specified subset: CD45RA-negative fraction. This receptor was obtained from a man aged 30-40 years in good health. V gene TRBV10-2 combines with J gene TRBJ2-1; a possible D gene is TRBD2 (7 bases). The CDR3 sequence is CASTKVGGRYDEQFF. The CDR3 coding sequence is TGCGCCAGCACAAAGGTCGGGGGGCGCTACGATGAGCAGTTCTTC.